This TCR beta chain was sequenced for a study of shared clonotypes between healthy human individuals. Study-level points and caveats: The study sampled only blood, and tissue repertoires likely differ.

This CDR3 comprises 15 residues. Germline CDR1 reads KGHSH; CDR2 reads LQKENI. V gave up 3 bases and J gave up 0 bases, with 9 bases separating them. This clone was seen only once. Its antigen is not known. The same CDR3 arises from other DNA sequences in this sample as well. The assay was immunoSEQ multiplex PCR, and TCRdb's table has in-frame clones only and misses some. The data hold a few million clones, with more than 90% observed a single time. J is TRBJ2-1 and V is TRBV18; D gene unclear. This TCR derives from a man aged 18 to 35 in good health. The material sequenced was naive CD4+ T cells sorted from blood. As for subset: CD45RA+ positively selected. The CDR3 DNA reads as TGTGCCAGCTCACCCGTGGGAAGCTCCTACAATGAGCAGTTCTTC. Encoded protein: CASSPVGSSYNEQFF.